The 17 T cell receptor beta chains reported below all come from one sample, sequenced in a study of cytomegalovirus exposure and HLA in healthy donors. The study ran its PCR with 60 Vbeta and 13 Jbeta primers. The data were produced by immunoSEQ multiplex PCR, yet TCRdb's version contains in-frame clones alone and is incomplete. The sample yields some 100,000 clones, roughly 75% seen once. Sequenced material: PBMCs. All receptors derive from a male donor in good health and CMV-seropositive.

This clone has just one count. This chain links TRBV10-1 with TRBJ1-1; a weak D match, TRBD1 (5 bases). The germline V gene encodes CDR1 WNHNN and CDR2 SYGVQD (reference sequence). The CDR3 spans 17 residues. Trimming left V 4 bases short and J 4 bases short, with 22 bases between. CDR3 in amino acids: CASSAAGVVGVSTEAFF. The CDR3 region has the DNA TGCGCCAGCAGTGCGGCGGGGGTAGTAGGGGTGAGCACTGAAGCTTTCTTT.

J is TRBJ2-3 and V is TRBV4-3, with D maybe TRBD2 (6 bases). Germline V lookup: CDR1 LGHNA, CDR2 YSLEER. V was trimmed by 4 bases and J by 5 bases, leaving 16 bases between them. CDR3 length equals 15 residues. CDR3: CASSPDGGMGDTQYF. The CDR3 nucleotides read TGCGCCAGCAGCCCAGATGGGGGGATGGGAGATACGCAGTATTTT.

This clone was observed once. V and J are TRBV13 and TRBJ2-7; 8 bases fit TRBD2. The CDR3 length is 14 residues. CDR1 and CDR2 (germline): PRHDT, FYEKMQ (reference sequence). Unmatched junction bases numbered 5, after V lost 5 bases and J lost 2 bases. In DNA, the CDR3 is TGTGCCAGCAGCACTGGACTAGCACCCTACGAGCAGTACTTC. This translates into CASSTGLAPYEQYF.

The chain employs TRBV7-2 and TRBJ1-1, with D tentatively TRBD1 (6 bases). Trimming pared 3 bases from V and 3 bases from J, leaving 8 bases between. The germline gives CDR1 SGHTA, CDR2 FQGNSA. The CDR3 is 13 amino acids. In DNA form, the CDR3 reads TGTGCCAGCAGCTTCTCAGGGGACACTGAAGCTTTCTTT. This encodes CASSFSGDTEAFF.

This sequence joins TRBV2 and TRBJ1-2, with 8 nucleotides matching TRBD1. J gave up 7 bases and V 4 bases, and 11 bases lay outside the gene matches. Germline loops: CDR1 SNHLY, CDR2 FYNNEI. The CDR3 consists of 15 residues. CDR3 bases: TGTGCCAGCAGTGGAACTCCCGGACAGGGAGGTGGCTACACCTTC. This encodes CASSGTPGQGGGYTF. Drawing the rest from reference TRBV2 and TRBJ1-2, the complete variable domain is EPEVTQTPSHQVTQMGQEVILRCVPISNHLYFYWYRQILGQKVEFLVSFYNNEISEKSEIFDDQFSVERPDGSNFTLKIRSTKLEDSAMYFCASSGTPGQGGGYTFGSGTRLTVV.

V is TRBV14 and J is TRBJ1-1, with D perhaps matching TRBD1 (5 bases). Germline assignment: CDR1 SGHDN and CDR2 FVKESK. V lost 4 bases, J lost 5 bases, and 11 bases lay in between. CDR3 length: 13 residues. CDR3 amino acids: CASSPRTPTEAFF. DNA for the CDR3: TGTGCCAGCAGCCCTAGGACACCAACTGAAGCTTTCTTT.

The CDR3 bases are TGTGCCAGTAGCGTACAGCATACTAACTATGGCTACACCTTC. This gives the protein CASSVQHTNYGYTF. The chain joins TRBV19 to TRBJ1-2, with D unclear. V lost 6 bases and J lost 0, with 11 bases in between. The length of the CDR3 is 14 residues. The V gene's germline CDR1 is LNHDA and CDR2 SQIVND (reference sequence).

CDR3 region: CASSAEGGNQPQHF. The CDR3 DNA reads TGTGCCAGCAGCGCCGAGGGGGGCAATCAGCCCCAGCATTTT. The chain recombines TRBV9 with TRBJ1-5; weak D call: TRBD1 (6 bases). Germline loops: CDR1 SGDLS, CDR2 YYNGEE. The CDR3 is made up of 14 amino acids. The V and J ends lost 3 bases and 2 bases respectively, with 9 bases between them.

The chain recombines TRBV5-1 with TRBJ2-3, with TRBD1 matching over 8 bases. Germline trimming cut 1 base from V and 7 bases from J; bases unmatched to any gene: 11. From germline, CDR1 is SGHRS and CDR2 YFSETQ. This CDR3 spans 16 amino acids. In DNA, the CDR3 is TGCGCCAGCAGCTTGTTACCCGGGCAGGGGGCACATACGCAGTATTTT. As protein: CASSLLPGQGAHTQYF. The full variable domain, in which reference TRBV5-1 and TRBJ2-3 provide the parts outside the CDR3, is KAGVTQTPRYLIKTRGQQVTLSCSPISGHRSVSWYQQTPGQGLQFLFEYFSETQRNKGNFPGRFSGRQFSNSRSEMNVSTLELGDSALYLCASSLLPGQGAHTQYFGPGTRLTVL.

The rearrangement uses TRBV19 and TRBJ1-1; a weak D match, TRBD1 (5 bases). Germline CDR1 is LNHDA and CDR2 is SQIVND (reference sequence). Trimming removed 5 bases from V and 1 base from J, with 11 bases in between. The CDR3 consists of 14 residues. For the CDR3, the DNA is TGTGCCAGTAGTCCAAGCGGGGGGAACACTGAAGCTTTCTTT. Translating it yields CASSPSGGNTEAFF.

The rearrangement joins TRBV19 to TRBJ1-5; the match to TRBD1 covers 8 bases. CDR1 and CDR2 from the germline V gene are LNHDA and SQIVND (reference sequence). The CDR3 runs to 14 residues. Trimming took 5 bases from V and 3 from J; bases not matched to a gene: 3. The CDR3 DNA follows: TGTGCCAGTAGTTCACAGGGGGACAATCAGCCCCAGCATTTT. Protein product: CASSSQGDNQPQHF.

The rearrangement uses TRBV7-6 and TRBJ2-5; 8 nucleotides line up with TRBD1. CDR1 and CDR2 (germline): SGHVS, FNYEAQ. J lost 3 bases, V lost 3 bases, and 3 bases had no gene match. This CDR3 spans 14 amino acids. Here the CDR3 DNA reads TGTGCCAGCAGCTTTATGACAGGGGAAGAGACCCAGTACTTC. This sequence encodes CASSFMTGEETQYF.

This clone has a handful of counts. The chain uses TRBV25-1 and TRBJ1-2, with 8 positions matching TRBD1. Germline V lookup: CDR1 MGHDK, CDR2 SYGVNS. The CDR3 has 13 residues. Unmatched junction bases numbered 7, after V lost 8 bases and J lost 5 bases. The CDR3 DNA reads TGTGCCAGCGGACAGGGTACTAGGTATGGCTACACCTTC. Translated: CASGQGTRYGYTF.

The chain carries TRBV6-4 and TRBJ1-5; TRBD1 might be the D (6 bases). Germline V gene lookup returns CDR1 MRHNA and CDR2 SNTAGT. Trimming removed 1 base from V and 2 bases from J, with 18 bases in between. This CDR3 has 18 amino acids. CDR3 DNA: TGTGCCAGCAGTGACTTTCCCCCCGGGACAAGATGCAATCAGCCCCAGCATTTT. Its translation is CASSDFPPGTRCNQPQHF.

This sequence joins TRBV30 and TRBJ1-3, with 7 bases lining up with TRBD1. The CDR3 is 14 amino acids. Germline CDR1 GTSNPN, CDR2 SVGIG (reference sequence). Unmatched junction bases numbered 4, after V lost 1 base and J lost 4 bases. The CDR3 region is CAWSGGGWGNTIYF. CDR3 sequence (DNA): TGTGCCTGGAGTGGAGGGGGCTGGGGAAACACCATATATTTT. Full variable domain (remainder filled in from reference TRBV30 and TRBJ1-3): SQTIHQWPATLVQPVGSPLSLECTVEGTSNPNLYWYRQAAGRGLQLLFYSVGIGQISSEVPQNLSASRPQDRQFILSSKKLLLSDSGFYLCAWSGGGWGNTIYFGEGSWLTVV.

This clone came up a few times. The chain links TRBV14 to TRBJ2-1, with 9 bases matching TRBD1. This CDR3 spans 16 amino acids. J gave up 10 bases and V 0 bases, and 10 bases lay outside the gene matches. Germline loops: CDR1 SGHDN, CDR2 FVKESK. This CDR3 reads CASSQDLGQGVSEQFF. The CDR3 DNA sequence: TGTGCCAGCAGCCAAGACTTGGGACAGGGAGTTAGCGAGCAGTTCTTC.

This clone is medium-sized. This sequence joins TRBV4-2 and TRBJ2-6, with a tentative D call TRBD2 (5 bases). This CDR3 is 16 amino acids long. V lost 0 bases and J lost 3, with 9 bases in between. Per the germline V gene, CDR1 is LGHNA and CDR2 is YNFKEQ. Written as DNA, the CDR3 is TGTGCCAGCAGCCAAGAGGTGGGGAGTGGGGCCAACGTCCTGACTTTC. Protein: CASSQEVGSGANVLTF.